The rows below give T cell receptor beta chains drawn from one sample of a study of graft-versus-host responses after intestinal transplantation. TCRdb's copy holds only in-frame clones and misses some; the assay was immunoSEQ multiplex PCR. The sample holds some 100,000 clones, around 93% seen once. No antigen has been assigned to these receptors. The sample in question was unstimulated CD8+ T cells sorted from spleen or lymph node cells, obtained before transplant. These receptors were collected from a human donor who was the organ donor for an intestinal transplant. Both conserved end residues are part of each CDR3. D genes are given only for firm matches. Only some rows state a clone size, as once, few, many or a class for expanded clones.

abundance: .
len: 14
d_gene: TRBD1
j_gene: TRBJ1-2
v_gene: TRBV15
CDR3aa: CATSRSTGGYGYTF
CDR3nt: TGTGCCACCAGCAGATCGACAGGGGGGTATGGCTACACCTTC

abundance: .
len: 15
d_gene: TRBD1
j_gene: TRBJ1-4
v_gene: TRBV6-6
CDR3aa: CASSYVQGAYEKLFF
CDR3nt: TGTGCCAGCAGTTACGTTCAGGGGGCTTATGAAAAACTGTTTTTT

abundance: .
len: 15
d_gene: TRBD2
j_gene: TRBJ2-1
v_gene: TRBV27
CDR3aa: CASSFSSGRRNEQFF
CDR3nt: TGTGCCAGCAGTTTTTCTAGCGGGAGGAGGAATGAGCAGTTCTTC

abundance: .
len: 17
d_gene: .
j_gene: TRBJ1-6
v_gene: TRBV7-2
CDR3aa: CASSDHPGAYYNSPLHF
CDR3nt: TGTGCCAGCAGCGACCACCCAGGGGCCTACTATAATTCACCCCTCCACTTT

abundance: once
len: 16
d_gene: TRBD2
j_gene: TRBJ2-7
v_gene: TRBV4-1
CDR3aa: CASSQEVAGAFYEQYF
CDR3nt: TGCGCCAGCAGCCAAGAAGTCGCGGGAGCCTTCTACGAGCAGTACTTC

abundance: .
len: 14
d_gene: .
j_gene: TRBJ2-7
v_gene: TRBV7-9
CDR3aa: CASSLKSAVYEQYF
CDR3nt: TGTGCCAGCAGCCTCAAATCAGCGGTCTACGAGCAGTACTTC

abundance: .
len: 13
d_gene: .
j_gene: TRBJ1-3
v_gene: TRBV9
CDR3aa: CASSVSPGNTIYF
CDR3nt: TGTGCCAGCAGCGTTAGCCCCGGAAACACCATATATTTT

abundance: .
len: 14
d_gene: TRBD1
j_gene: TRBJ2-7
v_gene: TRBV19
CDR3aa: CASSADRVVTEQYF
CDR3nt: TGTGCCAGTAGTGCCGACAGGGTCGTGACCGAGCAGTACTTC

abundance: .
len: 13
d_gene: .
j_gene: TRBJ1-1
v_gene: TRBV16
CDR3aa: CASSPTVGLWAFF
CDR3nt: TGTGCCAGCAGCCCCACGGTGGGGCTTTGGGCTTTCTTT

abundance: once
len: 14
d_gene: .
j_gene: TRBJ2-5
v_gene: TRBV4-1
CDR3aa: CASSQVGGAETQYF
CDR3nt: TGCGCCAGCAGCCAAGTTGGGGGGGCGGAGACCCAGTACTTC

abundance: .
len: 14
d_gene: TRBD2
j_gene: TRBJ2-3
v_gene: TRBV2
CDR3aa: CARKLAGATDTQYF
CDR3nt: TGTGCCAGGAAGCTAGCGGGGGCCACAGATACGCAGTATTTT

abundance: .
len: 18
d_gene: .
j_gene: TRBJ2-7
v_gene: TRBV30
CDR3aa: CAWTDPTLAPGVSYEQYF
CDR3nt: TGTGCCTGGACAGACCCCACTCTAGCGCCCGGTGTGTCTTACGAGCAGTACTTC

abundance: .
len: 15
d_gene: TRBD2
j_gene: TRBJ2-1
v_gene: TRBV6-5
CDR3aa: CASRDASGGYNEQFF
CDR3nt: TGTGCCAGCCGGGACGCGAGCGGGGGCTACAATGAGCAGTTCTTC

abundance: .
len: 15
d_gene: .
j_gene: TRBJ2-5
v_gene: TRBV7-9
CDR3aa: CASSIYVQGQETQYF
CDR3nt: TGTGCCAGCAGCATTTACGTCCAGGGGCAAGAGACCCAGTACTTC

abundance: .
len: 17
d_gene: .
j_gene: TRBJ2-1
v_gene: TRBV13
CDR3aa: CASSRGGTGGIYNEQFF
CDR3nt: TGTGCCAGCAGTCGGGGAGGGACAGGAGGTATCTACAATGAGCAGTTCTTC

abundance: .
len: 16
d_gene: .
j_gene: TRBJ2-7
v_gene: TRBV27
CDR3aa: CASSITLGQSSYEQYF
CDR3nt: TGTGCCAGCAGTATAACTTTAGGACAGAGCTCCTACGAGCAGTACTTC

abundance: .
len: 15
d_gene: .
j_gene: TRBJ1-2
v_gene: TRBV12-5
CDR3aa: CASGLMAVSNYGYTF
CDR3nt: TGTGCTAGTGGTTTGATGGCGGTCTCTAACTATGGCTACACCTTC

abundance: .
len: 13
d_gene: TRBD1
j_gene: TRBJ2-7
v_gene: TRBV29-1
CDR3aa: CSVDLDRVREQYF
CDR3nt: TGCAGCGTTGATCTGGACAGGGTCCGGGAGCAGTACTTC

abundance: .
len: 12
d_gene: .
j_gene: TRBJ2-7
v_gene: TRBV12-5
CDR3aa: CASGPSSYEQYF
CDR3nt: TGTGCTAGTGGTCCCTCCTCCTACGAGCAGTACTTC

abundance: .
len: 15
d_gene: TRBD1
j_gene: TRBJ1-2
v_gene: TRBV5-6
CDR3aa: CASSLGQGFPYGYTF
CDR3nt: TGTGCCAGCAGCTTGGGACAGGGTTTTCCCTATGGCTACACCTTC

abundance: once
len: 18
d_gene: TRBD2
j_gene: TRBJ2-3
v_gene: TRBV27
CDR3aa: CASSFSGAALAVTDTQYF
CDR3nt: TGTGCCAGCAGTTTTTCGGGGGCAGCACTAGCGGTAACAGATACGCAGTATTTT

abundance: .
len: 17
d_gene: .
j_gene: TRBJ2-1
v_gene: TRBV11-2
CDR3aa: CASSSKEGLPIYNEQFF
CDR3nt: TGTGCCAGCAGTTCAAAGGAGGGACTCCCTATCTACAATGAGCAGTTCTTC

abundance: .
len: 16
d_gene: TRBD1
j_gene: TRBJ1-1
v_gene: TRBV13
CDR3aa: CASSPTGERTNTEAFF
CDR3nt: TGTGCCAGCAGCCCCACAGGGGAACGGACGAACACTGAAGCTTTCTTT

abundance: .
len: 18
d_gene: TRBD1
j_gene: TRBJ2-5
v_gene: TRBV18
CDR3aa: CASSPGTGPFLYQETQYF
CDR3nt: TGTGCCAGCTCACCAGGGACAGGGCCTTTCCTTTACCAAGAGACCCAGTACTTC

abundance: .
len: 19
d_gene: TRBD2
j_gene: TRBJ2-1
v_gene: TRBV28
CDR3aa: CASSLGRLAGAASYNEQFF
CDR3nt: TGTGCCAGCAGTTTAGGGCGACTAGCGGGGGCGGCATCCTACAATGAGCAGTTCTTC